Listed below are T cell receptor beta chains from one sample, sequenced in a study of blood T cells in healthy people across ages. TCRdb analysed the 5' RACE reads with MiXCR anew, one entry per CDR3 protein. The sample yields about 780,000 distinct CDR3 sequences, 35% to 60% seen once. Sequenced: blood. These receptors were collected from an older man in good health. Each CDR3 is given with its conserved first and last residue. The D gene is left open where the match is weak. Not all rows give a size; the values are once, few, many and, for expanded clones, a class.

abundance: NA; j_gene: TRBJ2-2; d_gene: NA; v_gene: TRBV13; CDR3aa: CASSLGGRRSSNTGELFF; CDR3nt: TGTGCCAGCAGCTTAGGGGGACGGAGGAGTTCGAACACCGGGGAGCTGTTTTTT
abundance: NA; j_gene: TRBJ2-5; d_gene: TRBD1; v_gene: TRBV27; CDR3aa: CASSPRGLDVRDYFNEQYF; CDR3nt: TGTGCCAGCAGTCCAAGGGGGCTGGACGTACGGGATTACTTTAATGAGCAGTACTTC
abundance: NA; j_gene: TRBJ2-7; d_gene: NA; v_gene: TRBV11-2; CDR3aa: CASSLIRGTSYEQYF; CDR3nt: TGTGCCAGCAGCTTAATTCGGGGGACTTCTTACGAGCAGTACTTC
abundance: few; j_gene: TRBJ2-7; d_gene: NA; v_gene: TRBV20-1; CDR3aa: CSATHNQDAGGEQYF; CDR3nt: TGCAGTGCTACGCATAACCAGGACGCCGGAGGCGAGCAGTACTTC
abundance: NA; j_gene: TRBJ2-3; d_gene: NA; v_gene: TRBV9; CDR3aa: CASSVGPSSSTDTQYF; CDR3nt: TGTGCCAGCAGCGTAGGCCCTAGCAGTAGCACAGATACGCAGTATTTT
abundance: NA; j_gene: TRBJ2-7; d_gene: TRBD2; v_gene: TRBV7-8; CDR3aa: CASARGDEQYF; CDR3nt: TGTGCCAGCGCCCGGGGGGACGAGCAGTACTTC
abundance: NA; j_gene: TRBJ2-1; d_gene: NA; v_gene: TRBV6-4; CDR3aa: CASSEGMDSSSYNEQFF; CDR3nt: TGTGCCAGCAGTGAGGGGATGGACAGTAGCTCCTACAATGAGCAGTTCTTC
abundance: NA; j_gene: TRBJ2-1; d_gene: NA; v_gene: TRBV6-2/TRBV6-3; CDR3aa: CASSLQGAQRETQFF; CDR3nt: TGTGCCAGCAGTTTACAGGGGGCGCAGCGGGAGACCCAGTTCTTC
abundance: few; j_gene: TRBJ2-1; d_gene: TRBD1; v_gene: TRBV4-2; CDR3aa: CASSGGTGNDEQFF; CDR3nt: TGTGCCAGCAGCGGAGGGACAGGGAACGATGAGCAGTTCTTC
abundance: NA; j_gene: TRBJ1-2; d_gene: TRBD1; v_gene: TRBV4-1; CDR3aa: CASSHGQGATGYTF; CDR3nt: TGCGCCAGCAGCCACGGACAGGGGGCGACTGGCTACACCTTC
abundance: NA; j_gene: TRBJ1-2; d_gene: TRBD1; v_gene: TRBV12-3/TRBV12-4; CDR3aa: CASRTTGQANYGYTF; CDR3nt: TGTGCCAGCAGAACCACCGGACAGGCTAACTATGGCTACACCTTC
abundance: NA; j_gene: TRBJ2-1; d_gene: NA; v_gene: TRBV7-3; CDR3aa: CASSLQQGLGEQFF; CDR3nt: TGTGCCAGCAGCTTACAGCAGGGCCTTGGTGAGCAGTTCTTC
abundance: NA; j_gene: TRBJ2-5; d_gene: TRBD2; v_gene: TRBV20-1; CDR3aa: CSAHGTSGIWGGETQYF; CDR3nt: TGCAGTGCTCACGGGACTAGCGGGATTTGGGGGGGGGAGACCCAGTACTTC
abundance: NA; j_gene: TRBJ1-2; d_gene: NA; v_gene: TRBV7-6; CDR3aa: CASSFPGANYGYTF; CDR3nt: TGTGCCAGCAGCTTCCCAGGGGCGAACTATGGCTACACCTTC
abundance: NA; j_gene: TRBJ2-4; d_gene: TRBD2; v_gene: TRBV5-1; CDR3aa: CASSQTSGPGIQYF; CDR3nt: TGCGCCAGCAGCCAAACTAGCGGCCCCGGCATTCAGTACTTC
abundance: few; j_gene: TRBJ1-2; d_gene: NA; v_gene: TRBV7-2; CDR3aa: CASSLESRGGYTF; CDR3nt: TGTGCCAGCAGCTTAGAATCCAGGGGTGGCTACACCTTC
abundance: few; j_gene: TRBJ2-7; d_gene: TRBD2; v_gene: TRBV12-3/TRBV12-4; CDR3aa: CASSLRGRTEQYF; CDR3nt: TGTGCCAGCAGTTTGCGGGGGAGGACCGAGCAGTACTTC
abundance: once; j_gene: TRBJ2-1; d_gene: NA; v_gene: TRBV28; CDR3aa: CASRVGIRREQFF; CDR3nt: TGTGCCAGCAGGGTAGGAATACGGCGTGAGCAGTTCTTC
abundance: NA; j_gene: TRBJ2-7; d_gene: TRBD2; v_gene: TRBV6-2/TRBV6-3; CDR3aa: CASSYLAGSREQYF; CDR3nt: TGTGCCAGCAGTTATCTAGCGGGAAGTCGCGAGCAGTACTTC
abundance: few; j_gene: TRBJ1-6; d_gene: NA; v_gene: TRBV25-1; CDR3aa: CASSEGFGVSSPLHF; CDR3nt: TGTGCCAGCAGTGAAGGGTTTGGGGTTTCTTCACCCCTCCACTTT
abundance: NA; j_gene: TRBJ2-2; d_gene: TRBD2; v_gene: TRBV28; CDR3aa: CASSLPLAGAGELFF; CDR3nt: TGTGCCAGCAGTTTACCTCTAGCGGGAGCCGGGGAGCTGTTTTTT
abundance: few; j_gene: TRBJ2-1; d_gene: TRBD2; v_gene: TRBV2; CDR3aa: CASNGLVSNEQFF; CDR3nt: TGTGCCAGCAACGGACTAGTGTCCAATGAGCAGTTCTTC
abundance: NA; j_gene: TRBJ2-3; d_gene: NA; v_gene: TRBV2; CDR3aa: CASSDLVFAGTQYF; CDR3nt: TGTGCCAGCAGTGATCTTGTTTTTGCGGGGACGCAGTATTTT
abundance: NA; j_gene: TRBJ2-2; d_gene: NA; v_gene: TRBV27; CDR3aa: CASTQLGRSNTGELFF; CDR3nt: TGTGCTAGCACCCAACTAGGGCGTTCGAACACCGGGGAGCTGTTTTTT
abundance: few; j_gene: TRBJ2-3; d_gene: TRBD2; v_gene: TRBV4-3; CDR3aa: CASSQAGTSGPDTQYF; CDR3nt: TGCGCCAGCAGCCAAGCCGGGACTAGCGGGCCAGATACGCAGTATTTT
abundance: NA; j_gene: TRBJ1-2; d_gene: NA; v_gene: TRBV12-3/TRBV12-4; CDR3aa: CASRLRGWATGYTF; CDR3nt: TGTGCCAGCAGGTTAAGGGGTTGGGCGACGGGCTACACCTTC
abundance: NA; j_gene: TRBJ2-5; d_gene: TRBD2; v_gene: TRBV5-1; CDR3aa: CASSISSGPGLETQYF; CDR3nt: TGCGCCAGCAGCATATCTAGCGGCCCGGGCTTAGAGACCCAGTACTTC
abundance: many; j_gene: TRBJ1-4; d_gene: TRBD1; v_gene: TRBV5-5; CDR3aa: CASSPSPTGGANEKLFF; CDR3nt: TGTGCCAGCAGCCCCTCACCCACAGGGGGGGCTAATGAAAAACTGTTTTTT
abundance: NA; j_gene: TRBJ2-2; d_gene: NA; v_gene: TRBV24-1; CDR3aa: CATSDLMALWIGVSNTGELFF; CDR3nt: TGTGCCACCAGTGATTTGATGGCACTATGGATTGGCGTGAGTAACACCGGGGAGCTGTTTTTT
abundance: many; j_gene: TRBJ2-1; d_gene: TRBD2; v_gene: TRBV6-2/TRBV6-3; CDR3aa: CASSYRGGRNTYSYNEQFF; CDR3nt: TGTGCCAGCAGTTACAGGGGCGGGAGGAATACCTACTCCTACAATGAGCAGTTCTTC
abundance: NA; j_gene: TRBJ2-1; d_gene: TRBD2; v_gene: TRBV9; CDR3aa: CASSLRTSGRSNEQFF; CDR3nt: TGTGCCAGCAGCCTTCGGACTAGCGGGAGATCAAATGAGCAGTTCTTC
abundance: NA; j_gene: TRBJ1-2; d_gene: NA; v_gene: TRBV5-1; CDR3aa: CASSFGIEAGYTF; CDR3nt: TGCGCCAGCAGCTTCGGGATAGAGGCTGGCTACACCTTC
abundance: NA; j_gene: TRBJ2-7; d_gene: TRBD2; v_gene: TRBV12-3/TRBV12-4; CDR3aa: CASSLSSGIYEQYF; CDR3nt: TGTGCCAGCAGTTTGAGTAGCGGGATATACGAGCAGTACTTC
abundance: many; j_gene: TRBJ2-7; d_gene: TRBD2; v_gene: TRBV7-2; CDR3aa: CASSLSGMSSYEQYF; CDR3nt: TGTGCCAGCAGCTTAAGCGGGATGAGCTCCTACGAGCAGTACTTC
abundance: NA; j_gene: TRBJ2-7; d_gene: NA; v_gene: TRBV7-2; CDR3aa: CASSLDSATYEQYF; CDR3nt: TGTGCCAGCAGCTTGGACAGTGCCACCTACGAGCAGTACTTC
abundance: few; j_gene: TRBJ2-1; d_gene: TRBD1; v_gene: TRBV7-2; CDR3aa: CASSLEYRGAYNEQFF; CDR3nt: TGTGCCAGCAGCTTAGAGTACAGGGGGGCCTACAATGAGCAGTTCTTC
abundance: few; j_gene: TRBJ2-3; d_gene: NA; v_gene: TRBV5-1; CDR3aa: CASSAGTVTDTQYF; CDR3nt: TGCGCCAGCAGCGCCGGGACCGTCACAGATACGCAGTATTTT
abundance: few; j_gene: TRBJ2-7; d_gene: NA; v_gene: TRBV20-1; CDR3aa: CSARDFGGEQYF; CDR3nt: TGCAGTGCTAGAGATTTCGGGGGAGAGCAGTACTTC
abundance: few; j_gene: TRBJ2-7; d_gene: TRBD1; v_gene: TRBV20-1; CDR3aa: CSARGGTGVYEQYF; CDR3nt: TGCAGTGCTAGAGGCGGGACAGGGGTATACGAGCAGTACTTC
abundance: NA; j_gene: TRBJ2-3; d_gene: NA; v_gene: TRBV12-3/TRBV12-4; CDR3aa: CASSFGVGDTQYF; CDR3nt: TGTGCCAGCAGTTTCGGGGTTGGGGATACGCAGTATTTT
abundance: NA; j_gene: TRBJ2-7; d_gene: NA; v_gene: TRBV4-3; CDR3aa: CASSQNTGNGYEQYF; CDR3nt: TGCGCCAGCAGCCAAAACACAGGGAACGGGTACGAGCAGTACTTC
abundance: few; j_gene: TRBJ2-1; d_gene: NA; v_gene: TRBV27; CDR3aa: CASSPTLASNEQFF; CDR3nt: TGTGCCAGCAGCCCCACCCTAGCGAGCAATGAGCAGTTCTTC